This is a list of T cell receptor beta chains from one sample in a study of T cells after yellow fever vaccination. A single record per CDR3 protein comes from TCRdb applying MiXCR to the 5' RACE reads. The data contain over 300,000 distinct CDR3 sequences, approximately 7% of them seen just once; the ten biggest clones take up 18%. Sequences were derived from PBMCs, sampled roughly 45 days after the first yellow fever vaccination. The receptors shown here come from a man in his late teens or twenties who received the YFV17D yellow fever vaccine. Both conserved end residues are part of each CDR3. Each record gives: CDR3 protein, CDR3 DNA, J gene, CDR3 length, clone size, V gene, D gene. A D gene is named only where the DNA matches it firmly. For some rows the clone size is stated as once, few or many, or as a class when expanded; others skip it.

cdr3_aa: CSARDFGGRDEQYF
cdr3_nt: TGCAGTGCTAGAGATTTTGGGGGACGAGACGAGCAGTACTTC
j_call: TRBJ2-7
cdr3_length: 14
clone_size: few
v_call: TRBV20-1
d_call: NA

cdr3_aa: CASSFPGRGFNSPLHF
cdr3_nt: TGTGCCAGCAGCTTTCCCGGCAGGGGGTTCAATTCACCCCTCCACTTT
j_call: TRBJ1-6
cdr3_length: 16
clone_size: many
v_call: TRBV7-2
d_call: TRBD1

cdr3_aa: CASSFRVAEETQYF
cdr3_nt: TGTGCCAGCAGCTTCAGGGTAGCCGAGGAGACCCAGTACTTC
j_call: TRBJ2-5
cdr3_length: 14
clone_size: NA
v_call: TRBV7-9
d_call: NA

cdr3_aa: CASMPANPGISGTQYF
cdr3_nt: TGTGCCAGTATGCCAGCGAACCCAGGGATTTCGGGGACCCAGTACTTC
j_call: TRBJ2-5
cdr3_length: 16
clone_size: NA
v_call: TRBV6-1
d_call: NA

cdr3_aa: CASSFHQGEHNEQFF
cdr3_nt: TGTGCCAGCAGTTTTCATCAGGGCGAACACAATGAGCAGTTCTTC
j_call: TRBJ2-1
cdr3_length: 15
clone_size: NA
v_call: TRBV12-3/TRBV12-4
d_call: NA

cdr3_aa: CASSPIEGREPDTQYF
cdr3_nt: TGTGCCAGCAGCCCCATAGAGGGTAGGGAGCCAGATACGCAGTATTTT
j_call: TRBJ2-3
cdr3_length: 16
clone_size: few
v_call: TRBV28
d_call: NA

cdr3_aa: CASSGPRGLAGGSSYNEQFF
cdr3_nt: TGTGCCAGCAGCGGCCCAAGGGGACTAGCGGGGGGAAGCTCCTACAATGAGCAGTTCTTC
j_call: TRBJ2-1
cdr3_length: 20
clone_size: NA
v_call: TRBV9
d_call: TRBD2

cdr3_aa: CASSQVRNTEAFF
cdr3_nt: TGTGCCAGCAGCCAAGTCAGAAACACTGAAGCTTTCTTT
j_call: TRBJ1-1
cdr3_length: 13
clone_size: NA
v_call: TRBV3-1
d_call: NA

cdr3_aa: CSAGQDSNQPQHF
cdr3_nt: TGCAGTGCCGGACAGGATAGCAATCAGCCCCAGCATTTT
j_call: TRBJ1-5
cdr3_length: 13
clone_size: many
v_call: TRBV20-1
d_call: TRBD1

cdr3_aa: CASSRVFEETQYF
cdr3_nt: TGTGCCAGCTCACGGGTTTTTGAAGAGACCCAGTACTTC
j_call: TRBJ2-5
cdr3_length: 13
clone_size: few
v_call: TRBV18
d_call: NA